This T cell receptor (beta chain) came from a study of vaccination and CD4 T cells after COVID-19 (dated 2022 in TCRdb). Regarding the study in general: Six males and four females were included in the convalescent cohort, with two Hispanic individuals, seven Caucasians, two Asians and one multiracial person represented. Memory CD4+ T cell crossreactivity between SARS-CoV-2 and common cold coronavirus spike proteins was assessed at the TCR clonotype level in an earlier paper using these donors. The cultures were stimulated with overlapping spike peptide pools from SARS-CoV-2 and from the common cold coronaviruses HCoV-NL63, HCoV-OC43 and HCoV-229E. Post-vaccine blood samples were taken a median of about 77 days after the second vaccine dose, with a range of about 13 to 250 days. The spike-specific CD4+ TCR repertoire was compared before and after mRNA vaccination in approximately 9 COVID-19 convalescent patients and a few infection-naive healthy vaccine recipients. Two doses of either the Pfizer-BioNTech BNT162b2 vaccine (n=8) or the Moderna mRNA-1273 vaccine (n=2) were administered to participants. In control cultures, a CEFX viral epitope pool was used as positive control, an HIV-1 Nef peptide pool was used as negative control, or no peptide was added. Post-COVID blood samples were collected from convalescent patients a median of roughly 100 days after diagnosis, with a range of about 30 to 161 days. Overall study results and their limits: In convalescent patients, nearly all vaccine-specific clones (304 of 307) were found to be mono-reactive for SARS-CoV-2 spike rather than cross-reactive with common cold coronaviruses. The study included relatively few convalescent patients and did not analyze early timepoints after natural infection. Among convalescent patients, a median about 90% of the SARS-CoV-2-reactive clones seen after vaccination appeared only after vaccination, which suggests priming specific to the vaccine. The median number of SARS-CoV-2-reactive clonotypes rose from about 19 after infection to some 37 after vaccination, but the change was not significant.

The treatment or condition label here, explained by the study, means: approximately 9-day PBMC culture with coronavirus spike peptide pools or control peptides (ViraFEST assay). CD4+ T cells from unexposed donors were collected before the COVID-19 pandemic (2011-2018). To expand antigen-specific T cells with peptide pools and then pick out the expanded clonotypes through TCR sequencing, the study relied on the ViraFEST assay. Roughly 2.1 million PBMCs per well were cultured in IMDM with roughly 5.2% human AB serum and 8.5 to 10 IU/ml IL-2, plus 10 ug/ml peptide pools. On days 3 and 7, half of the culture medium was replaced with fresh IL-2-containing medium. After roughly 9 days of culture, CD4+ T cells were isolated by negative selection with the EasySep CD4+ T cell isolation kit. As cell numbers permitted, CD4+ T cells from unexposed donors were tested for reactivity to SARS-CoV-2 S and N and to four common cold coronavirus spike pools. Ficoll-Paque Plus gradient centrifugation was used to isolate PBMCs from whole blood, and the isolated PBMCs were then either used fresh or cryopreserved at -140C. Culture conditions were generally each tested in triplicate wells. Leukapheresis product for the unexposed donors was bought commercially.

Preparation of the library involved PCR. TCR sequencing of DNA from cultured CD4+ T cells used the Oncomine TCR Beta short-read assay at the Johns Hopkins FTIC core. The QIAamp micro DNA kit was used to extract genomic DNA from the cultured CD4+ T cells. Oncomine TCR Beta libraries from cultured CD4+ T cells were pooled using unique dual indexes and sequenced on an Illumina iSeq 100. Under the source paper's analysis protocol: Non-productive sequences were removed, and CDR3s not starting with C, not ending with F or W, or shorter than 7 amino acids were discarded. Antigen-specific clonotypes were identified with the MANAFEST web application by comparing peptide-stimulated wells with reference and other culture wells. For a clone to be called positive, the clone needed an FDR below 0.05, an odds ratio above 5, and a productive frequency above 0.1% in at least two of three replicate wells. A clonotype was classed as cross-reactive if the clonotype showed significant expansion both in SARS-CoV-2 spike wells and in at least one common cold coronavirus spike condition. Similarity between CDR3 sequences was evaluated in R version 3.6.1 using Levenshtein distances (stringdist) and unrooted phylogenetic trees (ape). The raw public reads went through TCRdb reprocessing: fastp at Q25, MiXCR clone calling, in-frame beta chains kept. Rows with a matching CDR3 protein are joined into one entry that keeps the most common DNA and genes. TCRdb's processing, not the study's, gives the V and J calls here. This sample gives roughly 9,000 distinct CDR3 sequences in total; about 43% of them show up just once. The top ten constitute about 17% of the sample.

Concerning this clonotype: Its antigen is still unknown. The input lacks base qualities; no much larger clone sits a single base away.

According to the germline V gene, CDR1 reads SGHVS and CDR2 reads FNYEAQ. Measured from the cysteine to the phenylalanine, the CDR3 is 13 residues long. The CDR3 DNA has 39 bases and is translated from base 1. The germline V end is reduced by 5 bases and the J end by 14 bases; junction bases left unmatched: 10. The rearranged segments are TRBV7-6 and TRBJ2-1, and 9 junction bases match TRBD1. The receptor comes from a human donor in good health. The source material was CD4+ T cells from blood, cultured in vitro. The DNA reads TGTGCCAGCAGCGTCGGGACAGGGAAGGTAGAGTTCTTC. This is translated as CASSVGTGKVEFF.